The sequence of this TCR beta chain was determined in a study of blood T cell repertoires in COVID-19. The CDR3 totals 15 residues. V was trimmed by 1 base and J by 3 bases, leaving 13 bases between them. CDR1 SGHRS and CDR2 YFSETQ come from the germline V gene. Assay: immunoSEQ multiplex PCR; the TCRdb copy retains only in-frame clones and omits some. The table records some 230,000 clones, less than 90% of them present only once. The chain carries TRBV5-1 and TRBJ1-2; D is uncertain. The sequenced sample was peripheral blood. The sequence came from a woman in her sixties who had recovered from COVID-19. CDR3 in DNA: TGCGCCAGCAGCTTGAGTGCAGGAGCGGACTATGGCTACACCTTC. Translating gives CASSLSAGADYGYTF. Based on the CDR3 plus reference TRBV5-1 and TRBJ1-2, the full variable domain is KAGVTQTPRYLIKTRGQQVTLSCSPISGHRSVSWYQQTPGQGLQFLFEYFSETQRNKGNFPGRFSGRQFSNSRSEMNVSTLELGDSALYLCASSLSAGADYGYTFGSGTRLTVV.